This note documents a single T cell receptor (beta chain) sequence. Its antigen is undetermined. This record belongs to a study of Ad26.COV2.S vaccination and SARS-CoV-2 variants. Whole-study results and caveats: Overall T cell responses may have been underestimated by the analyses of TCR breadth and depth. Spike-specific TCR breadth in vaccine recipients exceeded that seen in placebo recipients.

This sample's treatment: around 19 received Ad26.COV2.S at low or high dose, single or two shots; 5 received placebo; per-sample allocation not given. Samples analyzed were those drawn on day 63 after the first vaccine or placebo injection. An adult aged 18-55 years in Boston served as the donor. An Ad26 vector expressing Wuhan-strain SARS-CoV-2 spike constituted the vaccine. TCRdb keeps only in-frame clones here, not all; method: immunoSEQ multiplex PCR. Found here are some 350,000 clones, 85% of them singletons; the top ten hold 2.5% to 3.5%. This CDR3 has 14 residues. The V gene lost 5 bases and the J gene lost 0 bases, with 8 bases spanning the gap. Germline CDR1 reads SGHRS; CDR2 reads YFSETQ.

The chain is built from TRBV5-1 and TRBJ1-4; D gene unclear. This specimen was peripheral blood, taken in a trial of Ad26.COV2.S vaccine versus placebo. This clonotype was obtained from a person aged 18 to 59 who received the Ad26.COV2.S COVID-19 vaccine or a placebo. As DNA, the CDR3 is TGCGCCAGCAGTTCAACATCAACTAATGAAAAACTGTTTTTT. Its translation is CASSSTSTNEKLFF.